This T cell receptor (beta chain) was documented in a study of cytomegalovirus exposure and HLA in healthy donors. This PCR relied on a set of 60 Vbeta primers and 13 Jbeta primers. TCRdb's copy holds only in-frame clones and misses some; the assay was immunoSEQ multiplex PCR. Seen here are about 160,000 clones, 82% observed once, and the top ten hold 1.5%. The sequence derives from a girl aged 10-17 years in good health and CMV-seropositive. Sequences were obtained from PBMCs.

The CDR3 loop reads CASSPSRVNGYTF. In nucleotides, the CDR3 is TGCGCCAGCAGCCCCTCGAGAGTAAATGGCTACACCTTC. The rearrangement uses TRBV4-1 and TRBJ1-2; no reliable D call. The V gene's germline CDR1 is MGHRA and CDR2 YSYEKL. V lost 4 bases and J lost 6, with 12 bases in between. The length of the CDR3 is 13 residues.